This TCR beta chain was sequenced in a study of blood T cell repertoires in COVID-19. This table comes from immunoSEQ multiplex PCR, and its TCRdb copy is limited to in-frame clones, with some not included. Of about 260,000 clones detected, 88% appear once; the ten largest clones hold around 2.9%. This clone was detected once. Trimming removed 1 base from V and 6 bases from J; junction bases left unmatched: 6. CDR1 and CDR2 (germline): SGDLS, YYNGEE. The CDR3 has 14 amino acids. Individuals aged roughly 18 to 95 years were recruited from approximately 24 US areas. Cohorts were based on clinical histories the participants reported. Two negative PCRs, clearance, or symptom resolution were required of recovered Cohort 3 donors.

Sequenced material: PBMCs or T cells enriched from blood (not recorded which). This TCR was recovered from a woman between 45 and 60 years old who had recovered from COVID-19. J is TRBJ1-1 and V is TRBV9, with TRBD1 matching over 7 bases. The CDR3 DNA reads TGTGCCAGCAGCGTAACAGGGGCGCACGCTGAAGCTTTCTTT. It specifies CASSVTGAHAEAFF.